The clone carrying this T cell receptor beta chain was recorded a few times. Its antigen is still unknown. The data originate from a study of blood T cells in healthy people across ages. Overall study results and limits: Shifts in expanded clonotypes may have been confounded by donor CMV status, which was unknown.

A sample-barcoded 5' primer and a J-beta primer mix were used in a second PCR of about 6 to 11 cycles. TCRdb called the 5' RACE reads again in MiXCR, with one record for every CDR3 protein. Of some 290,000 distinct CDR3 sequences listed, roughly 29% are singletons. Germline V lookup: CDR1 MNHEY, CDR2 SVGAGI. The CDR3 is made up of 16 amino acids. The V and J genes are TRBV6-5 and TRBJ2-5; 10 bases map to TRBD1. The end of the DNA is better explained by TRBJ2-7, so the J call may be wrong. This clonotype originated in a woman in her 70s in good health. The sequenced sample was blood. The CDR3 nucleotides read TGTGCCAGCAGTTACCTGCCGGGACAGGGGCCCTACGAGCAGTACTTC. It is translated as CASSYLPGQGPYEQYF.